The T cell receptor beta chain under discussion was sequenced for a study of CD8 T cells in ankylosing spondylitis. The study, taken as a whole, reports: Clones linked to disease, bearing a CD8+ phenotype, were relatively rare in peripheral blood. Matched ankylosing spondylitis synovial fluid reportedly showed significant enrichment of disease-linked clones.

Quantitative barcoded 5'-RACE was used to prepare TCR beta libraries. Via MiXCR, TCRdb re-called the 5' RACE reads, giving one row per CDR3 protein. This sample has some 200,000 distinct CDR3 sequences, with about 13% found just once. The CDR3 is made up of 15 amino acids. Trimming left V 4 bases short and J 3 bases short, with 11 bases between. Looked up from germline, CDR1 is SGHDT and CDR2 is YYEEEE. Regarding this clonotype: The antigen is not known.

The sequencing input was blood, either unsorted or a sorted T cell fraction (not recorded which). The chain couples TRBV5-6 to TRBJ2-6; D remains ambiguous. The origin of this receptor is a male donor with ankylosing spondylitis or in good health (not recorded which). CDR3 amino acids: CASSPGLGGANVLTF. The DNA for the CDR3 is TGTGCCAGCAGCCCCGGGCTGGGTGGGGCCAACGTCCTGACTTTC. Variable domain in full (rest from reference TRBV5-6 and TRBJ2-6): DAGVTQSPTHLIKTRGQQVTLRCSPKSGHDTVSWYQQALGQGPQFIFQYYEEEERQRGNFPDRFSGHQFPNYSSELNVNALLLGDSALYLCASSPGLGGANVLTFGAGSRLTVL.